The TCR beta chain described here comes from a study of blood T cells in healthy people across ages. As for the study in general: Per two T cells, template switching captured roughly one barcoded beta molecule. Study-wide findings and caveats: Estimated diversity across one million T cells was deemed an underestimate.

Germline-derived CDR1 and CDR2 are ENHRY and SYGVKD. V was cut by 8 bases and J by 1 base, with 7 bases left in between. The CDR3 covers 12 residues. This clonotype has a handful of counts. The antigen remains unidentified. Combining a sample-barcoded 5' primer with a J-beta primer mix, a second PCR ran for roughly 7 to 11 cycles. The authors tagged each cDNA molecule using a template-switch adaptor with 12 random nucleotides. TCRdb re-derived calls from the 5' RACE reads in MiXCR, one entry per CDR3 protein. The sample lists about 630,000 distinct CDR3 sequences; around 20% were seen once. The sample taken for sequencing was blood. The rearrangement links TRBV10-3 to TRBJ2-3, with D uncertain. This TCR was recovered from a man aged 65 to 85 in good health. In DNA form, the CDR3 reads TGTGCCATCGGGCCCGGCACAGATACGCAGTATTTT. It is translated as CAIGPGTDTQYF.